These T cell receptor beta chains were read from a single sample in a study of cytomegalovirus exposure and HLA in healthy donors. Clones were sequenced by immunoSEQ multiplex PCR, and TCRdb holds only the in-frame ones, with some missing. The table shows hundreds of thousands of clones, with just over 70% occurring only once. The source material was PBMCs. The receptors originated from a female donor in good health and CMV-seronegative. Each CDR3 is given with its conserved first and last residue. A D gene is named only where the DNA matches it firmly. The listing skips clone size in some rows; elsewhere it reads once, few, many or a size class.

J: TRBJ1-2; D: TRBD1; V: TRBV7-8; size: once; DNA: TGTGCCAGCAGCCCCTCAGGACAGGGGGCGTACGTTGGCTACACCTTC; CDR3: CASSPSGQGAYVGYTF
J: TRBJ1-1; D: -; V: TRBV5-4; size: few; DNA: TGTGCCAGCAGCTCGGAGGGGCTACAGGAGGGAGCTTTCTTT; CDR3: CASSSEGLQEGAFF
J: TRBJ2-7; D: TRBD2; V: TRBV27; size: -; DNA: TGTGCCAGCAGATTCCGGACTAGCCGGGGCTACGGGCAGTACTTC; CDR3: CASRFRTSRGYGQYF
J: TRBJ2-1; D: -; V: TRBV14; size: -; DNA: TGTGCCAGCAGCCAAGATCGGTACAATGAGCAGTTCTTC; CDR3: CASSQDRYNEQFF
J: TRBJ1-5; D: -; V: TRBV6-6; size: -; DNA: TGTGCCAGCAGTCCCTCGGTCTGGGGGGGTGATCAGCCCCAGCATTTT; CDR3: CASSPSVWGGDQPQHF
J: TRBJ2-2; D: TRBD2; V: TRBV2; size: few; DNA: TGTGCCAGCGGGGGGGTCGGGCGGAACACCGGGGAGCTGTTTTTT; CDR3: CASGGVGRNTGELFF
J: TRBJ2-2; D: -; V: TRBV10-1; size: -; DNA: TGCGCCAGCAGTGTCGAGGGAGCGCGAACCGGGGAGCTGTTTTTT; CDR3: CASSVEGARTGELFF
J: TRBJ2-3; D: -; V: TRBV11-3; size: -; DNA: TGTGCCAGCAGCTTAGCACCGGGAATTTGGACAGATACGCAGTATTTT; CDR3: CASSLAPGIWTDTQYF
J: TRBJ2-1; D: TRBD2; V: TRBV15; size: -; DNA: TGTGCCACCAGAACCAATAGCGGGCCCTCCTACAATGAGCAGTTCTTC; CDR3: CATRTNSGPSYNEQFF
J: TRBJ1-1; D: -; V: TRBV30; size: -; DNA: TGTGCCCGTATAAGTGCGAGCGCAGGGAAGACTGAAGCTTTCTTT; CDR3: CARISASAGKTEAFF
J: TRBJ2-5; D: -; V: TRBV18; size: -; DNA: TGTGCCAGCTCCAACCAGGGAGAGACCCAGTACTTC; CDR3: CASSNQGETQYF
J: TRBJ2-1; D: -; V: TRBV6-5; size: -; DNA: TGTGCCAGCAGCCTAACGGGGGACGATGAAAATGAGCAGTTCTTC; CDR3: CASSLTGDDENEQFF
J: TRBJ2-1; D: TRBD2; V: TRBV20-1; size: -; DNA: TGCAGTGCGAGAGGGGCCGGGGGGGAGTTCTTC; CDR3: CSARGAGGEFF
J: TRBJ1-4; D: TRBD1; V: TRBV5-4; size: -; DNA: TGTGCCAGCAGCGCGACAGGGGTCGACGAAAAACTGTTTTTT; CDR3: CASSATGVDEKLFF
J: TRBJ2-7; D: -; V: TRBV7-8; size: -; DNA: TGTGCCAGCAGCTTGCGGAGGATTTGGTACGAGCAGTACTTC; CDR3: CASSLRRIWYEQYF
J: TRBJ2-7; D: TRBD2; V: TRBV9; size: -; DNA: TGTGCCAGCAGCCCGACTATTCTAGCGGGGCAATACGAGCAGTACTTC; CDR3: CASSPTILAGQYEQYF
J: TRBJ2-2; D: -; V: TRBV19; size: few; DNA: TGTGCCAGTAGTATCAAACTAATGAACACCGGGGAGCTGTTTTTT; CDR3: CASSIKLMNTGELFF
J: TRBJ2-7; D: TRBD2; V: TRBV7-2; size: -; DNA: TGTGCCAGCAGCTTGGTAAGACCAGGACTAGCGGGAGGTTACGAGCAGTACTTC; CDR3: CASSLVRPGLAGGYEQYF
J: TRBJ2-1; D: TRBD2; V: TRBV7-3; size: -; DNA: TGTGCCAGCAGCTTAATACCTAGCGGGAGAAACGGTAATGAGCAGTTCTTC; CDR3: CASSLIPSGRNGNEQFF
J: TRBJ2-3; D: TRBD1; V: TRBV4-1; size: few; DNA: TGCGCCAGCAGCCAAGATCGAGGGGGCGGCACAGATACGCAGTATTTT; CDR3: CASSQDRGGGTDTQYF
J: TRBJ1-4; D: TRBD1; V: TRBV28; size: -; DNA: TGTGCCAGCAGTCCACAGGGGGCGGCTAATGAAAAACTGTTTTTT; CDR3: CASSPQGAANEKLFF
J: TRBJ2-3; D: -; V: TRBV9; size: -; DNA: TGTGCCAGCACCGAGCGAGTCACTGGAGATACGCAGTATTTT; CDR3: CASTERVTGDTQYF
J: TRBJ2-1; D: -; V: TRBV5-6; size: -; DNA: TGTGCCAGCAGCTTGGGGGGGCTCGAGCAGTTCTTC; CDR3: CASSLGGLEQFF
J: TRBJ1-5; D: -; V: TRBV15; size: -; DNA: TGTGCCACCCGGGACACTCCCAATCAGCCCCAGCATTTT; CDR3: CATRDTPNQPQHF
J: TRBJ1-6; D: -; V: TRBV7-9; size: few; DNA: TGTGCCAGCAGCTCTTCGAGCTCCTATAATTCACCCCTCCACTTT; CDR3: CASSSSSSYNSPLHF
J: TRBJ2-7; D: -; V: TRBV5-1; size: -; DNA: TGCGCCAGCATGAGTGGGGGGTTCATGGACGAGCAGTACTTC; CDR3: CASMSGGFMDEQYF
J: TRBJ2-4; D: -; V: TRBV7-9; size: -; DNA: TGTGCCAGCAGCTTAGAGGGTGACCCCCGGGACTCAAACATTCAGTACTTC; CDR3: CASSLEGDPRDSNIQYF